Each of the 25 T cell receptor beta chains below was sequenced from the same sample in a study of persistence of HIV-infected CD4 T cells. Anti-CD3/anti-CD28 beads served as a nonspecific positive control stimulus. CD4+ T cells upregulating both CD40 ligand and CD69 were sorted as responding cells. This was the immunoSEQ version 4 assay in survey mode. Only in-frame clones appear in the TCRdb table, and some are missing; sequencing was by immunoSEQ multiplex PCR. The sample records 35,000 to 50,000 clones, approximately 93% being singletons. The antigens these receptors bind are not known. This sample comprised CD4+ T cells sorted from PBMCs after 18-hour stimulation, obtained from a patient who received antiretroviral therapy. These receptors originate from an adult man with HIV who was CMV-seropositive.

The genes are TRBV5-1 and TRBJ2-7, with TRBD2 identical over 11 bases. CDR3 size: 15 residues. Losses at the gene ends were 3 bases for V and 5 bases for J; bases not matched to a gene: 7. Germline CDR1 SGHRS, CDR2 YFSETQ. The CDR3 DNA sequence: TGCGCCAGCAGCTACCGACTAGCGGGGACAAACGAGCAGTACTTC. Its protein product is CASSYRLAGTNEQYF.

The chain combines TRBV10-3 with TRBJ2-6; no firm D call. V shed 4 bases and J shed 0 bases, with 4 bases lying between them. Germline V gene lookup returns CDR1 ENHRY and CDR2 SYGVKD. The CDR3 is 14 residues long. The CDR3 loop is CAISGNSGANVLTF. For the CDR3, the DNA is TGTGCCATCAGTGGAAACTCTGGGGCCAACGTCCTGACTTTC.

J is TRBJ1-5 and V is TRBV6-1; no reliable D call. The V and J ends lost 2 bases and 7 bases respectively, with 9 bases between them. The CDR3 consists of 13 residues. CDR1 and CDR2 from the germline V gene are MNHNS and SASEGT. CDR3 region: CASSEIQGQPQHF. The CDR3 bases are TGTGCCAGCAGTGAAATTCAAGGACAGCCCCAGCATTTT.

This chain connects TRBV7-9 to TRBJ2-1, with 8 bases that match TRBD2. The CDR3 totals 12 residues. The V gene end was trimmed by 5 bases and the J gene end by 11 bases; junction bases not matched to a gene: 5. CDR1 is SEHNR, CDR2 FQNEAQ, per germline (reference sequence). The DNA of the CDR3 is TGTGCCAGCAGCCCGACGGGGGGGCAGCAGTTCTTC. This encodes CASSPTGGQQFF. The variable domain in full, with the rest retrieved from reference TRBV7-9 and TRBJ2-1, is DTGVSQNPRHKITKRGQNVTFRCDPISEHNRLYWYRQTLGQGPEFLTYFQNEAQLEKSRLLSDRFSAERPKGSFSTLEIQRTEQGDSAMYLCASSPTGGQQFFGPGTRLTVL.

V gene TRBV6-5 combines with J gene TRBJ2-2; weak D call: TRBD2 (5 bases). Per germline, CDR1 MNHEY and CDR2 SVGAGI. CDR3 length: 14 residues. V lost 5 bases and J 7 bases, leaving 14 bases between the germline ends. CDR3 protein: CASSPLVGGGELFF. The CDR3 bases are TGTGCCAGCAGTCCACTCGTCGGAGGCGGGGAGCTGTTTTTT.

As DNA, the CDR3 is TGTGCCAGCAGCTTCAGGACAGGGAAAGAGACCCAGTACTTC. As protein: CASSFRTGKETQYF. The rearrangement joins TRBV5-8 to TRBJ2-5, with 8 positions matching TRBD1. This CDR3 is 14 amino acids long. V lost 2 bases to trimming and J lost 3 bases; unmatched junction nucleotides: 3. Germline CDR1 and CDR2: SGHTS and YDEGEE.

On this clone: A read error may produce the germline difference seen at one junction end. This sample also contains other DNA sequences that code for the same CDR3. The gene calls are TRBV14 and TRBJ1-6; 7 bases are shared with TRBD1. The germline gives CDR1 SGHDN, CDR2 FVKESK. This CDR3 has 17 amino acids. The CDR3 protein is CASSQAGQTFYNSPLHF. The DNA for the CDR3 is TGCGCCAGCAGCCAAGCGGGACAGACATTTTATAATTCACCCCTCCACTTT.

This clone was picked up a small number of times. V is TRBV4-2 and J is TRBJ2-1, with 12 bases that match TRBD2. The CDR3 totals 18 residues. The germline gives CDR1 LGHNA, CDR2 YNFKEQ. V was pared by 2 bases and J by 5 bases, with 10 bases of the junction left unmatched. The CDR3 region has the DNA TGTGCCAGCAGCCAAACCCTGGGGCTAGCGGGGGGGCACAATGAGCAGTTCTTC. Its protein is CASSQTLGLAGGHNEQFF.

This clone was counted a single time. CDR3 in amino acids: CASSGSGQSYGYTF. The CDR3 nucleotides are TGTGCCAGCAGCGGGTCGGGACAGAGCTATGGCTACACCTTC. This sequence joins TRBV5-6 and TRBJ1-2, with 7 nucleotides matching TRBD1. The V and J ends lost 4 bases and 4 bases, in that order; junction bases with no gene match: 7. This CDR3 has 14 amino acids. The germline V gene has CDR1 SGHDT and CDR2 YYEEEE.

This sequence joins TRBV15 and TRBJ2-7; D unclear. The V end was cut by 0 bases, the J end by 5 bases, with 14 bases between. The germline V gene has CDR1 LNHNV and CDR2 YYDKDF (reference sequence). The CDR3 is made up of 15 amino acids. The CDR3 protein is CATSRDKGVTDEQYF. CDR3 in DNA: TGTGCCACCAGCAGAGATAAAGGCGTTACTGACGAGCAGTACTTC.

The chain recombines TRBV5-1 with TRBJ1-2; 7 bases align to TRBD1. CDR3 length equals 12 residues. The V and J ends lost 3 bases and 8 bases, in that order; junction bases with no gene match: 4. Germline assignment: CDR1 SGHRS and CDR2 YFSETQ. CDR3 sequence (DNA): TGCGCCAGCAGCTCACAGGGGTTGGGCTACACCTTC. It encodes CASSSQGLGYTF.

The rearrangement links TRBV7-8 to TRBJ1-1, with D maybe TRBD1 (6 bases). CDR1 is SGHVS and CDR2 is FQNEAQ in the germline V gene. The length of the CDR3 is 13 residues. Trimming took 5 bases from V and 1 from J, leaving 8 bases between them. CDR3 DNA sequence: TGTGCCAGCAGCAGGACAGAGAACACTGAAGCTTTCTTT. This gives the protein CASSRTENTEAFF.

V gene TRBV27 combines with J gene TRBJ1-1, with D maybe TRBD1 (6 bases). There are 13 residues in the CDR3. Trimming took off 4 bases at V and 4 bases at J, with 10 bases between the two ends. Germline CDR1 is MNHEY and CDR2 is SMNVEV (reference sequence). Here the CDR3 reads CASSYRVGTEAFF. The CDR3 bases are TGTGCCAGCAGTTACAGGGTAGGCACTGAAGCTTTCTTT.

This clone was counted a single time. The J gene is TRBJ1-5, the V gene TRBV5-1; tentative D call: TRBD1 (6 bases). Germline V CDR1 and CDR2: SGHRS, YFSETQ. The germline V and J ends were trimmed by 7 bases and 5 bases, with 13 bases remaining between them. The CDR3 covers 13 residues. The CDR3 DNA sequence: TGCGCCAGCTCAGAGGGGGTCGATCAGCCCCAGCATTTT. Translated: CASSEGVDQPQHF.

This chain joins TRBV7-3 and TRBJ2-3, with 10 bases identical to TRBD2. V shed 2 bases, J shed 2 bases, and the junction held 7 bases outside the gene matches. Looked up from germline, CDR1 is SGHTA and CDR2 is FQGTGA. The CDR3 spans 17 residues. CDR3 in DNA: TGTGCCAGCAGCTTAGGAGCGGGGGGGCCACCCACAGATACGCAGTATTTT. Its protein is CASSLGAGGPPTDTQYF.

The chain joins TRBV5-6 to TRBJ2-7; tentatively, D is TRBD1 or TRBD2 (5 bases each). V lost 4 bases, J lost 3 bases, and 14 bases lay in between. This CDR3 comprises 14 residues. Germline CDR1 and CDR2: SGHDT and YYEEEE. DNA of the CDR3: TGTGCCAGCAGCATTCCGGGGCCTATCTACGAGCAGTACTTC. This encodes CASSIPGPIYEQYF. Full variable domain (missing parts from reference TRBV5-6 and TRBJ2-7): DAGVTQSPTHLIKTRGQQVTLRCSPKSGHDTVSWYQQALGQGPQFIFQYYEEEERQRGNFPDRFSGHQFPNYSSELNVNALLLGDSALYLCASSIPGPIYEQYFGPGTRLTVT.

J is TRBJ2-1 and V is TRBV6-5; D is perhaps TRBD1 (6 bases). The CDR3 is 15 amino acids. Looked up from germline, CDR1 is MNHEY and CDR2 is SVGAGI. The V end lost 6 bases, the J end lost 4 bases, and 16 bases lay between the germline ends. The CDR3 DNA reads TGTGCCAGCAGAGTAGACCGGGACACGTACAATGAGCAGTTCTTC. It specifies CASRVDRDTYNEQFF.

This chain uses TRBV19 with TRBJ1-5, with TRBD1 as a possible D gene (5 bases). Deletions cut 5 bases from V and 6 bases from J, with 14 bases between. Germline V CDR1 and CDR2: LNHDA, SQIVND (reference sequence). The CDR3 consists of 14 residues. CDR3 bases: TGTGCCAGTAGTGTCGGGGCAGACGGTCAGCCCCAGCATTTT. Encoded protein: CASSVGADGQPQHF.

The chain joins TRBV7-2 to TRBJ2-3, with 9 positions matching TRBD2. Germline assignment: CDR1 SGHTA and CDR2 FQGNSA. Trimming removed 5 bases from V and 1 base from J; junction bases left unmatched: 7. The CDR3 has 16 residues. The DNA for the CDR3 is TGTGCCAGCAGCCTTACTAGCGGGTCTGGCACAGATACGCAGTATTTT. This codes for CASSLTSGSGTDTQYF. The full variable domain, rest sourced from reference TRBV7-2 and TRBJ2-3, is GAGVSQSPSNKVTEKGKDVELRCDPISGHTALYWYRQSLGQGLEFLIYFQGNSAPDKSGLPSDRFSAERTGGSVSTLTIQRTQQEDSAVYLCASSLTSGSGTDTQYFGPGTRLTVL.

CDR3 loop: CASSMSGQADTIYF. The CDR3 DNA reads TGCGCCAGCAGTATGTCAGGACAGGCAGACACCATATATTTT. The chain uses TRBV5-1 and TRBJ1-3, with 7 bases matching TRBD1. CDR1 SGHRS and CDR2 YFSETQ come from the germline V gene. V lost 5 bases and J lost 8; bases outside the gene matches: 10. The CDR3 has 14 residues. Based on the CDR3 plus reference TRBV5-1 and TRBJ1-3, the full variable domain is KAGVTQTPRYLIKTRGQQVTLSCSPISGHRSVSWYQQTPGQGLQFLFEYFSETQRNKGNFPGRFSGRQFSNSRSEMNVSTLELGDSALYLCASSMSGQADTIYFGEGSWLTVV.

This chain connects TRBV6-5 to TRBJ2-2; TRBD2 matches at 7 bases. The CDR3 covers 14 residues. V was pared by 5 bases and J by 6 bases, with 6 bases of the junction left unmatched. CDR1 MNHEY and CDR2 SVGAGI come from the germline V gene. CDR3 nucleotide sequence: TGTGCCAGCAGTACCGGGACTACCCCCGGGGAGCTGTTTTTT. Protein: CASSTGTTPGELFF.

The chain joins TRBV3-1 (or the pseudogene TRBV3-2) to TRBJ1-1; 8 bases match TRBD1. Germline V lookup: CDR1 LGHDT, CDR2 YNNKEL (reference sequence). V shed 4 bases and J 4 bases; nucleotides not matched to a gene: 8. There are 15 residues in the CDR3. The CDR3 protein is CASSPRTGWGTEAFF. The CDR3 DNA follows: TGTGCCAGCAGCCCTCGGACAGGGTGGGGCACTGAAGCTTTCTTT.

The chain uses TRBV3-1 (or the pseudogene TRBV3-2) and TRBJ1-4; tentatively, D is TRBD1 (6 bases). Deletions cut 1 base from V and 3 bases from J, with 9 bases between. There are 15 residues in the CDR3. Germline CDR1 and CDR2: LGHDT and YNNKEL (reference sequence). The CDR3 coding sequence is TGTGCCAGCAGCCAAGGTACAGGGCCTAATGAAAAACTGTTTTTT. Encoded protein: CASSQGTGPNEKLFF.

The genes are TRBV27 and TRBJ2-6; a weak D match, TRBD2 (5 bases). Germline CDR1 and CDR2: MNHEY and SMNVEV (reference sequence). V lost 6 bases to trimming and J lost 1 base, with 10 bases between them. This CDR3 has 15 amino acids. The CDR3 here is CASRRGSSGANVLTF. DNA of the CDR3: TGTGCCAGCAGACGAGGGAGTTCTGGGGCCAACGTCCTGACTTTC.

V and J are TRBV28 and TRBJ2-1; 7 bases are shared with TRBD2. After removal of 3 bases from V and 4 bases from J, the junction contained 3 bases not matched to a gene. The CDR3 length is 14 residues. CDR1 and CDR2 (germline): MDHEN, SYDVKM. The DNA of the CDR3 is TGTGCCAGCAGTTTTGGGGGGGGGTACAATGAGCAGTTCTTC. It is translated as CASSFGGGYNEQFF.